This record concerns one T cell receptor beta chain sequence. Its specificity is not known. The CDR3 runs to 18 residues. Trimming removed 0 bases from V and 3 bases from J; junction bases left unmatched: 8. Germline loops: CDR1 LGHNA, CDR2 YNFKEQ. The sample is drawn from a study of shared clonotypes between healthy human individuals. The study, taken as a whole, reports: Represented diversity (both genetic and exposure-history) was limited by the small number of donors. In general, naive subsets displayed greater estimated richness than memory subsets did.

Sequencing used immunoSEQ multiplex PCR; TCRdb keeps in-frame clones, though not all of them. The data show millions of clones, with roughly 94% seen just once and 0.13% held by the top ten. Sequencing input: naive CD4+ T cells sorted from blood. As for subset: CD45RA+ positively selected. The source is a man younger than 35 in good health. The chain joins TRBV4-2 to TRBJ2-1; 10 nucleotides match TRBD2. CDR3 amino acids: CASSQDYTSGTRYNEQFF. The DNA for the CDR3 is TGTGCCAGCAGCCAAGATTATACTAGCGGGACCCGCTACAATGAGCAGTTCTTC.